These 17 T cell receptor beta chains originate from one sample sequenced in a study of T cell responses to AZD1222 COVID-19 vaccine. Sequencing was performed with immunoSEQ multiplex PCR; in TCRdb, only in-frame clones are kept and a portion is missing. The sample consists of roughly 90,000 clones, 75% to 95% of them appearing once. This specimen was peripheral blood, taken on day 0 of MenACWY control vaccination. Source of these receptors: an adult in good health.

This sequence joins TRBV6-2 or TRBV6-3 and TRBJ1-2; D uncertain. CDR3 length equals 13 residues. The germline V gene encodes CDR1 MNHEY and CDR2 SVGEGT. The V and J ends lost 4 bases and 8 bases respectively, with 14 bases between them. The CDR3 region is CASSSEGRGGYTF. The CDR3 DNA reads as TGTGCCAGCAGTTCTGAGGGCCGTGGAGGCTACACCTTC.

This rearrangement joins TRBV7-2 to TRBJ1-1, with TRBD1 as a possible D gene (5 bases). Trimming pared 4 bases from V and 2 bases from J, leaving 14 bases between. The CDR3 length is 15 residues. Germline values: CDR1 SGHTA, CDR2 FQGNSA. CDR3 amino acids: CASSSRGGINTEAFF. The CDR3, as DNA: TGTGCCAGCAGCTCCCGTGGGGGAATAAACACTGAAGCTTTCTTT.

The chain is built from TRBV10-3 and TRBJ1-3; perhaps TRBD1 as D (5 bases). CDR3 length: 14 amino acids. Germline-derived CDR1 and CDR2 are ENHRY and SYGVKD. Deletions cut 3 bases from V and 4 bases from J, with 10 bases between. The CDR3 sequence is CAISDGGWGNTIYF. The CDR3, as DNA: TGTGCCATCAGTGATGGGGGTTGGGGAAACACCATATATTTT.

This clone appeared a few times. The chain joins TRBV12-5 to TRBJ2-2; 13 bases line up with TRBD2. The CDR3 loop spans 17 amino acids. CDR1 and CDR2 (germline): LGHNT, FRNRAP. The V gene end was trimmed by 1 base and the J gene end by 2 bases; junction bases not matched to a gene: 1. This CDR3 is CASGLGLAGGNTGELFF. CDR3 nucleotide sequence: TGTGCTAGTGGTTTGGGACTAGCGGGAGGTAACACCGGGGAGCTGTTTTTT.

This sequence joins TRBV15 and TRBJ2-7, with TRBD2 matching over 7 bases. The germline V gene has CDR1 LNHNV and CDR2 YYDKDF (reference sequence). The J segment lost 0 bases and the V segment lost 6 bases, leaving 5 bases of the junction unmatched. The CDR3 consists of 14 residues. CDR3: CATRDGRSSYEQYF. DNA of the CDR3: TGTGCCACCAGGGACGGGAGGAGCTCCTACGAGCAGTACTTC.

The rearrangement links TRBV28 to TRBJ1-2; possibly TRBD1 for D (5 bases). V was trimmed by 10 bases and J by 1 base, leaving 13 bases between them. CDR3 length: 13 residues. Germline CDR1 is MDHEN and CDR2 is SYDVKM. The CDR3 DNA reads TGTGCCACACACCCAGGGCATAACTATGGCTACACCTTC. Translating it yields CATHPGHNYGYTF.

This rearrangement joins TRBV18 to TRBJ1-1; no clear D gene. Between the trimmed V and J ends, which lost 3 bases and 1 base, there was a span of 15 bases. CDR3 length equals 16 residues. CDR1 is KGHSH and CDR2 is LQKENI in the germline V gene. The CDR3 reads CASSPQETWENTEAFF. CDR3 coding DNA: TGTGCCAGCTCACCGCAAGAGACGTGGGAGAACACTGAAGCTTTCTTT.

This chain joins TRBV24-1 and TRBJ2-5; D ambiguous. Trimming pared 5 bases from V and 1 base from J, leaving 13 bases between. CDR3 length: 15 residues. CDR1 KGHDR and CDR2 SFDVKD come from the germline V gene. The CDR3 bases are TGTGCCACCAGTGCCCTAGGGCTCCCCCAAGAGACCCAGTACTTC. As protein: CATSALGLPQETQYF.

The chain has TRBV12-5 and TRBJ2-3; 8 bases are a match to TRBD2. Germline values: CDR1 LGHNT, CDR2 FRNRAP. CDR3 length: 14 amino acids. Trimming at V came to 7 bases and at J to 7 bases, leaving 10 bases not matched to a gene. The CDR3 bases are TGTGCTAGTGCCATAGCGGGAAGGGGGAATACGCAGTATTTT. Its translation: CASAIAGRGNTQYF.

This chain connects TRBV12-5 to TRBJ2-1; D might be TRBD2 (6 bases). The CDR3 length is 14 residues. The germline V gene has CDR1 LGHNT and CDR2 FRNRAP. Trimming pared 4 bases from V and 0 bases from J, leaving 7 bases between. The chain's CDR3 is CASGSGSSYNEQFF. CDR3 bases: TGTGCTAGTGGTTCCGGGAGCTCCTACAATGAGCAGTTCTTC.

The chain employs TRBV5-1 and TRBJ2-1; no clear D gene. V was trimmed by 5 bases and J by 0 bases, leaving 6 bases between them. Germline V gives CDR1 SGHRS, CDR2 YFSETQ. The CDR3 consists of 13 residues. CDR3 nucleotide sequence: TGCGCCAGCAGGTACAGCTCCTACAATGAGCAGTTCTTC. As protein: CASRYSSYNEQFF.

The J gene is TRBJ1-6, the V gene TRBV5-5, with no clear D. In germline, CDR1 is SGHKS, CDR2 YYEKEE (reference sequence). The CDR3 contains 15 residues. The V and J ends lost 5 bases and 5 bases respectively, with 14 bases between them. DNA of the CDR3: TGTGCCAGCAGATCGATGTTCAGCAATAATTCACCCCTCCACTTT. This codes for CASRSMFSNNSPLHF.

The CDR3 spells CASSLTPDNTEAFF. The CDR3 nucleotides are TGTGCCAGCAGCCTTACCCCGGACAACACTGAAGCTTTCTTT. The chain joins TRBV27 to TRBJ1-1; no clear D gene. This CDR3 contains 14 residues. Germline loops: CDR1 MNHEY, CDR2 SMNVEV (reference sequence). Trimming pared 6 bases from V and 2 bases from J, leaving 13 bases between.

This chain links TRBV11-3 with TRBJ2-3, with D hard to call. V dropped 1 base and J dropped 6 bases, with 11 bases sitting between them. CDR3 length equals 14 residues. Germline values: CDR1 SGHNT, CDR2 YENEEA. This CDR3 is CASSLANVPDTQYF. CDR3 bases: TGTGCCAGCAGCTTAGCGAACGTCCCGGATACGCAGTATTTT.

This rearrangement joins TRBV18 to TRBJ2-5; 12 nucleotides line up with TRBD1. Losses at the gene ends were 4 bases for V and 7 bases for J; bases not matched to a gene: 4. The CDR3 contains 14 residues. Germline V CDR1 and CDR2: KGHSH, LQKENI. CDR3 in DNA: TGTGCCAGCTCACGCCCGGGACAGGGGGCGACCCAGTACTTC. Its translation: CASSRPGQGATQYF.

The chain combines TRBV12-3 or TRBV12-4 with TRBJ1-2; D may be TRBD1 (5 bases). V was clipped by 8 bases and J by 6 bases, with 13 bases between them. This CDR3 has 12 amino acids. The CDR3 spells CASHQAGDGYTF. As DNA, the CDR3 is TGTGCCAGCCATCAGGCGGGGGATGGCTACACCTTC.

This chain uses TRBV6-5 with TRBJ2-1; the D gene could be TRBD1 or TRBD2 (5 bases each). Deletions cut 4 bases from V and 5 bases from J, with 18 bases between. The germline V gene encodes CDR1 MNHEY and CDR2 SVGAGI. This CDR3 contains 16 residues. The CDR3 loop is CASSWGMARADNEQFF. DNA of the CDR3: TGTGCCAGCAGTTGGGGGATGGCGCGGGCCGACAATGAGCAGTTCTTC.